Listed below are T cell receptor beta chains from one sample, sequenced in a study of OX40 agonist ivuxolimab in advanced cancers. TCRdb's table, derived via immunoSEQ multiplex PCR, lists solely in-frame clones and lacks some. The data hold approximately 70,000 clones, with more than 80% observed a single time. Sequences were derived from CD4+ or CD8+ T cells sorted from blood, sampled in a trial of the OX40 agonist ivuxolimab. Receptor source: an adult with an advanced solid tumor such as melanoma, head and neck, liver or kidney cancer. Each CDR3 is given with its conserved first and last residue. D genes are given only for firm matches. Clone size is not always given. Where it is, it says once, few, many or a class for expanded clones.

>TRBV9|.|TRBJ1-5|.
CASSSSGSNQPQHF
.
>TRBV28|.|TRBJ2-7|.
CASSLRQWGAYEQYF
TGTGCCAGCAGTTTACGACAGTGGGGGGCCTACGAGCAGTACTTC
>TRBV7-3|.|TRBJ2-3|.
CASSLKMGSSTDTQYF
TGTGCCAGCAGCTTAAAGATGGGGTCTAGCACAGATACGCAGTATTTT
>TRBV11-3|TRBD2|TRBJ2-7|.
CASSPGGGVHEQYF
TGTGCCAGCAGCCCCGGGGGAGGGGTCCACGAGCAGTACTTC
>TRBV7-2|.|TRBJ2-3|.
CASSLAWGVTDTQYF
TGTGCCAGCAGCTTAGCCTGGGGAGTTACAGATACGCAGTATTTT
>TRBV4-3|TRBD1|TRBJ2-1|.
CASSQELGGGSYNEQFF
TGCGCCAGCAGCCAAGAATTAGGGGGCGGGTCCTACAATGAGCAGTTCTTC
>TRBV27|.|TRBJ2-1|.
CASSLGAGVVYEQFF
TGTGCCAGCAGTTTAGGGGCAGGGGTAGTTTATGAGCAGTTCTTC
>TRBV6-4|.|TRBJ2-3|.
CARLGPRGDTQYF
TGTGCCAGGCTTGGGCCACGTGGAGATACGCAGTATTTT
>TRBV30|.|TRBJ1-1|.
CAWSVTHRTTEAFF
TGTGCCTGGAGTGTTACGCACAGAACCACTGAAGCTTTCTTT
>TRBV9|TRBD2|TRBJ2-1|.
CASSLRLAGNEQFF
TGTGCCAGCAGCCTCCGACTAGCTGGCAATGAGCAGTTCTTC
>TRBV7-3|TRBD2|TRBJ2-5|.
CASSASGTSGGQETQYF
TGTGCCAGCAGCGCCTCCGGGACTAGCGGGGGACAAGAGACCCAGTACTTC
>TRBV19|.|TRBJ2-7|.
CASSPRRDKSPYEQYF
TGTGCCAGTAGTCCTCGACGGGACAAGAGTCCCTACGAGCAGTACTTC
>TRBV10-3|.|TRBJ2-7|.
CAIGGGTYEQYF
TGTGCCATCGGAGGGGGGACCTACGAGCAGTACTTC
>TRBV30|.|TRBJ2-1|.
CASLGQTGGNEQFF
TGTGCCTCCCTGGGACAGACGGGGGGCAATGAGCAGTTCTTC
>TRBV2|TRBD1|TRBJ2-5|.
CASRPQGPETQYF
TGTGCCAGCAGACCACAGGGGCCGGAGACCCAGTACTTC
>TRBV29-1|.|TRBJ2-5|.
CSVGGSQETQYF
TGCAGCGTTGGGGGCAGCCAAGAGACCCAGTACTTC
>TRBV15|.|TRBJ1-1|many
CATSRDLRVGRTEAFF
TGTGCCACCAGCAGAGATCTAAGGGTTGGGAGAACTGAAGCTTTCTTT
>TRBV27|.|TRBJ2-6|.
CASRGVRGGANVLTF
TGTGCCAGCAGGGGCGTACGGGGTGGGGCCAACGTCCTGACTTTC
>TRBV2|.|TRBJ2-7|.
CASSVRHYYEQYF
TGTGCCAGCAGTGTAAGACACTACTACGAGCAGTACTTC
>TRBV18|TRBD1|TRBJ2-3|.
CASSQDRPDTQYF
TGTGCCAGCTCACAGGACAGGCCCGATACGCAGTATTTT
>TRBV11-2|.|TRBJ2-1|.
CASEPTSGIGYNEQFF
TGTGCCAGCGAACCGACGAGCGGTATTGGCTACAATGAGCAGTTCTTC
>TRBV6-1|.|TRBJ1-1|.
CASSGNTLNTEAFF
TGTGCCAGCAGTGGAAACACCTTGAACACTGAAGCTTTCTTT
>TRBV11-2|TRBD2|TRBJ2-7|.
CASSLRTSGAYEQYF
TGTGCCAGCAGCTTAAGAACTAGCGGGGCGTACGAGCAGTACTTC
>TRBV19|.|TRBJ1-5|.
CASSPSRGFQPQHF
TGTGCCAGTAGTCCCTCAAGGGGCTTTCAGCCCCAGCATTTT
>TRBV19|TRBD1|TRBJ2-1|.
CASSMGQGARGEQFF
TGTGCCAGTAGTATGGGTCAGGGGGCGCGCGGTGAGCAGTTCTTC
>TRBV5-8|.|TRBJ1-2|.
CASSLTGNGYTF
TGTGCCAGCAGCTTGACAGGGAATGGCTACACCTTC
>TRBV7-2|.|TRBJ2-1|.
CASSSAGVSSYNEQFF
TGTGCCAGCAGCTCGGCCGGGGTGAGCTCCTACAATGAGCAGTTCTTC
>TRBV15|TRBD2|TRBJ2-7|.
CATSRGSAGAREQYF
TGTGCCACCAGCAGGGGATCGGCGGGAGCTCGAGAGCAGTACTTC
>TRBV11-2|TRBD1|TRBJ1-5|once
CASSLAGGGGQPQHF
TGTGCCAGCAGCTTAGCAGGGGGCGGTGGTCAGCCCCAGCATTTT
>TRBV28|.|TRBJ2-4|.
CASSFGPVTAKNIQYF
TGTGCCAGCAGTTTCGGGCCAGTAACGGCCAAAAACATTCAGTACTTC
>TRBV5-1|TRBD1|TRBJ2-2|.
CASSLRQGATGELFF
TGCGCCAGCAGCCTTAGACAGGGGGCAACCGGGGAGCTGTTTTTT
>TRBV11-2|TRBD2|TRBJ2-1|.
CASSLTTSAEQFF
TGTGCCAGCAGCCTCACTACTAGCGCAGAGCAGTTCTTC
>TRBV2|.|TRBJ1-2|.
CASGQGYGYTF
TGTGCCAGCGGGCAGGGCTATGGCTACACCTTC
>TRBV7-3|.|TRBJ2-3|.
CASSSGLSTDTQYF
TGTGCCAGCAGCTCCGGACTATCGACAGATACGCAGTATTTT
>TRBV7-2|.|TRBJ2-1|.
CASSLASGREEFF
TGTGCCAGCAGCTTAGCGTCGGGAAGAGAAGAGTTCTTC
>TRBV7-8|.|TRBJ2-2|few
CASSPTFGELFF
TGTGCCAGCAGCCCAACTTTCGGGGAGCTGTTTTTT
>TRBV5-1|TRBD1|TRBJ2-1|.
CASRGQGHNEQFF
TGCGCCAGCAGAGGACAGGGCCACAATGAGCAGTTCTTC
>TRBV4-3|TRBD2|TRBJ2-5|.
CASSQVAGVGETQYF
TGCGCCAGCAGCCAAGTGGCGGGAGTGGGAGAGACCCAGTACTTC
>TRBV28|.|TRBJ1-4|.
CASSFGSTNEKLFF
TGTGCCAGCAGCTTCGGGAGTACTAATGAAAAACTGTTTTTT
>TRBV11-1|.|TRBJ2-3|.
CASSQGGTDTQYF
TGTGCCAGCAGTCAAGGAGGCACAGATACGCAGTATTTT
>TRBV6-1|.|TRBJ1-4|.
CASSERPTAVNEKLFF
TGTGCCAGCAGTGAAAGGCCGACAGCCGTTAATGAAAAACTGTTTTTT
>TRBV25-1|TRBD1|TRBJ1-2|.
CATGTGIGYTF
TGTGCCACCGGGACAGGGATAGGCTACACCTTC
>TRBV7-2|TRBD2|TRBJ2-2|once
CASSSQTVAGLRHGELFF
TGTGCCAGCAGCTCCCAGACCGTAGCGGGATTGCGGCACGGGGAGCTGTTTTTT
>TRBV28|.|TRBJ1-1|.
CASSFSGLGNTEAFF
TGTGCCAGCAGTTTTTCGGGGCTTGGAAACACTGAAGCTTTCTTT
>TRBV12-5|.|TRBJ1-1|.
CASGLYDTEAFF
TGTGCTAGTGGTTTGTATGACACTGAAGCTTTCTTT
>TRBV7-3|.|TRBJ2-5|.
CASSNGTVDQETQYF
TGTGCCAGCAGCAATGGGACGGTCGATCAAGAGACCCAGTACTTC
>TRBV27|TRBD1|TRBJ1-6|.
CASSFGQGKGSPLHF
TGTGCCAGCAGTTTCGGACAGGGAAAAGGTTCACCCCTCCACTTT